This T cell receptor (beta chain) was sequenced during a study of CD8+ T cells in alopecia areata listed by TCRdb under 2018. Regarding the complete study: The treated patients, all with moderate-to-severe alopecia areata, were enrolled in an open-label pilot trial of oral tofacitinib given at 5 to 10 mg twice daily. TCRbeta CDR3 regions were amplified by immunoSEQ multiplex PCR with 35 Vbeta forward and 13 Jbeta reverse primers. Clonality in the scalp was compared among normal scalp (n=4), patchy alopecia areata scalp (n=8), and alopecia totalis/universalis scalp (n=8). The RNA source kit depended on sample type: the PAXgene miRNA kit for fixed scalp, the miRNeasy kit for PBMCs, and the RNeasy kit for mouse skin. Patients on tofacitinib were biopsied at baseline and after 4 and 24 weeks of treatment, and several of the patients also had a later scalp biopsy. In both human patients and the C3H/HeJ mouse model, the study applied high-throughput TCRbeta sequencing to look at T cell clonal expansion in alopecia areata. In treated patients, disease severity was measured using the SALT score, which gives the percentage of scalp surface area affected. Scalp tissue and sorted CD4+ and CD8+ peripheral blood T cells from patchy and totalis/universalis alopecia areata patients and from healthy controls were covered by human TCRbeta sequencing. Patients stayed on tofacitinib for 6 to 18 months and then had 6 months of follow-up off drug so that delayed response and recurrence could be assessed. Results the study describes overall, beyond this receptor: Tofacitinib significantly lowered scalp clonality and the number of expanded CD8+ clones among the top 100 scalp clones. Many expanded lesional clones persisted in scalp and blood during tofacitinib treatment, which may partly explain relapse after stopping treatment. Because the treated cohort was small and had only one nonresponder, larger studies are needed to examine links between baseline CD8+ expansion and response. Compared with normal scalp, lesional scalp had higher clonality and more expanded CD8+ clones, particularly in alopecia totalis/universalis, a pattern that suggests antigenic drive. Scalp TCR repertoire analysis is complicated because resident alphabeta T cells in normal human skin are also sequenced, whereas mouse skin is dominated by gammadelta T cells. TCR sequences shared between patients were less clear than in mice, possibly partly because of HLA diversity in the patient population.

Library creation used the immunoSEQ multiplex PCR assay. RNA was extracted from all samples and reverse transcribed into cDNA as template for TCR sequencing. First-strand cDNA was synthesized with SuperScript III using a 2:1 mix of oligo-dT and random hexamers. A synthetic immune receptor repertoire was used to measure amplification bias, and any remaining bias was corrected computationally. In the original analysis: Raw reads were preprocessed to remove errors, and CDR3 was defined according to IMGT conventions as the region from the conserved cysteine to phenylalanine. To get clonality, Shannon entropy was normalized by log2 of the number of productive unique TCRs and the result was subtracted from 1. Whether scalp clones were CD4 or CD8 was inferred by matching scalp TCRbeta sequences against CD4 and CD8 repertoires sorted from blood. Imported from immuneACCESS, the table was reduced by TCRdb to in-frame sequences with V and J called. These copies leave out some clones; in studies compared against another copy, an unresolved V gene accounts for under half, and the cause of the remainder is not known. The V and J calls and clone size were taken over from that table, and D and trimming were inferred from the DNA. This sample is represented by about 180,000 clones; about 51% of them were singletons. Together, the top ten hold roughly a tenth of the sample.

The sample holds a few counts of this clone. Its antigen is unknown. Base qualities are not provided; no much larger clone lies one nucleotide away. Sample treatment or condition, as interpreted from the label and publication: oral pan-JAK inhibitor, 5-10 mg twice daily. Lesional scalp punch biopsies and peripheral blood were obtained from alopecia areata patients. PBMCs were isolated by density centrifugation and stained for CD3, CD4 and CD8, after which CD4+ and CD8+ T cells were sorted on a FACSAria. V loses 3 bases, J loses 4 bases, and the germline ends lie 5 bases apart. CDR1 and CDR2, per the germline V gene, are SNHLY and FYNNEI. The CDR3 has 12 amino acids, counting the end cysteine and phenylalanine. The only DNA kept is the CDR3, 36 bases in frame from the first base.

The receptor was derived from a human donor with alopecia areata. This receptor chain uses TRBV2 and TRBJ2-3; there is no confident call for the D gene. The sample was CD8+ T cells sorted from blood, taken at approximately week 52, from a patient treated with tofacitinib. The CDR3 corresponds to CASSDRADTQYF. The DNA sequence is as follows: TGTGCCAGCAGTGACCGAGCAGATACGCAGTATTTT. When the CDR3 is completed using the reference TRBV2 and TRBJ2-3 genes on either side, the full variable domain is EPEVTQTPSHQVTQMGQEVILRCVPISNHLYFYWYRQILGQKVEFLVSFYNNEISEKSEIFDDQFSVERPDGSNFTLKIRSTKLEDSAMYFCASSDRADTQYFGPGTRLTVL.